This T cell receptor beta chain was identified during a study of immune evolution from preneoplasia to lung adenocarcinoma. This clone has just one count. Trimming pared 4 bases from V and 2 bases from J, leaving 8 bases between. CDR1 GTSNPN and CDR2 SVGIG come from the germline V gene (reference sequence). The CDR3 loop spans 12 amino acids. The method was immunoSEQ multiplex PCR; TCRdb's version includes in-frame clones alone and lacks a portion of them. The sample records 15,000 to 20,000 clones, approximately 86% being singletons. The origin of this receptor is a person aged 70 to 79 with invasive lung adenocarcinoma. The J gene is TRBJ1-1, the V gene TRBV30; D unresolved. Sequencing input: FFPE invasive lung adenocarcinoma tissue. Here the CDR3 reads CAWTRGNTEAFF. The CDR3 nucleotides read TGTGCCTGGACACGGGGTAACACTGAAGCTTTCTTT.